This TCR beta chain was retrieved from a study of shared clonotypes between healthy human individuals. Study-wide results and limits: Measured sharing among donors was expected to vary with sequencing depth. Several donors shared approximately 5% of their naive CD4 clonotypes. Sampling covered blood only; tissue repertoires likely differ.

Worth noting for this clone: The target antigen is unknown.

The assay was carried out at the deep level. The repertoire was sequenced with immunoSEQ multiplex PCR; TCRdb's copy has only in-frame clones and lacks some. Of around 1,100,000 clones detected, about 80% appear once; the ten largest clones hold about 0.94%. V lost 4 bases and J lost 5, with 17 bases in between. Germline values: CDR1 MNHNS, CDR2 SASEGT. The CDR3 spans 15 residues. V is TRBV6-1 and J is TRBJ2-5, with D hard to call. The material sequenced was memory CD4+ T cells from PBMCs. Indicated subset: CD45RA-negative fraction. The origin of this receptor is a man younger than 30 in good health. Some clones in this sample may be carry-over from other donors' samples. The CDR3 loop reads CASSVRDKVGETQYF. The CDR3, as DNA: TGTGCCAGCAGTGTCCGTGACAAGGTGGGGGAGACCCAGTACTTC.